Listed below are T cell receptor beta chains from one sample, sequenced in a study of memory CD4+ T cells and cytomegalovirus serostatus. Here immunoSEQ multiplex PCR was the method, and the copy in TCRdb shows in-frame clones only, minus some. The sample contains some 44,000 clones, 65% to 80% of which appear only once. The material sequenced was memory CD4+ T cells from blood. The receptor source for this set is an adult in good health and CMV-seronegative. The CDR3 runs from the conserved cysteine through the conserved F or W. The order of the fields is V gene, J gene, D gene, clone size, CDR3 protein, CDR3 DNA. A D gene is named only where the DNA matches it firmly. Clone size, where shown, is once, few, many, or a class for clones that have expanded.

TRBV4-1	TRBJ2-2	TRBD2	.	CASSKGTSGGALLVNTGELFF	TGCGCCAGCAGCAAGGGGACTAGCGGGGGGGCCTTGTTAGTGAACACCGGGGAGCTGTTTTTT
TRBV4-1	TRBJ1-1	.	few	CASSLSAEMNTEAFF	TGCGCCAGCAGCCTGTCCGCCGAGATGAACACTGAAGCTTTCTTT
TRBV28	TRBJ2-5	.	.	CASSLGLGETQYF	TGTGCCAGCAGTTTGGGTTTGGGGGAGACCCAGTACTTC
TRBV5-4	TRBJ1-1	.	.	CASSQLDTEAFF	TGTGCCAGCAGCCAGCTGGACACTGAAGCTTTCTTT
TRBV4-1	TRBJ2-7	TRBD2	.	CASSQGLAGHTYEQYF	TGCGCCAGCAGCCAAGGCTTAGCGGGGCATACCTACGAGCAGTACTTC
TRBV11-3	TRBJ2-3	.	.	CASSPRDGGTDTQYF	TGTGCCAGCAGCCCCCGGGACGGGGGAACAGATACGCAGTATTTT
TRBV5-1	TRBJ2-2	.	.	CASSSANTGELFF	TGCGCCAGCAGCTCAGCGAACACCGGGGAGCTGTTTTTT
TRBV7-9	TRBJ1-2	.	.	CASSRYVGETGGYTF	TGTGCCAGCAGCCGGTACGTGGGGGAGACGGGCGGCTACACCTTC
TRBV6-1	TRBJ2-7	.	.	CASTLTYSSYEQYF	TGTGCCAGCACCCTGACATACAGCTCCTACGAGCAGTACTTC
TRBV5-4	TRBJ2-5	.	.	CASSAKDVGETQYF	TGTGCCAGCAGCGCGAAAGACGTAGGAGAGACCCAGTACTTC